These 30 T cell receptor beta chains were all obtained from the same sample, sequenced in a study of blood T cells in healthy people across ages. Primed by a sample-barcoded 5' primer and a J-beta primer mix, a second PCR proceeded for about 7 to 11 cycles. TCRdb itself ran the 5' RACE reads through MiXCR, one entry per CDR3 protein. This table has about 1,500,000 distinct CDR3 sequences, roughly 30% appearing once. Source material: blood. The receptors derive from a woman aged 25 to 39 in good health.

This rearrangement joins TRBV14 to TRBJ2-5; 9 bases agree with TRBD2. The germline CDR1 and CDR2 sequences are SGHDN and FVKESK. The CDR3 loop spans 14 amino acids. Losses at the gene ends were 1 base for V and 4 bases for J; bases not matched to a gene: 1. The DNA of the CDR3 is TGTGCCAGCAGCCAAGCACTAGCGGGAGAGACCCAGTACTTC. Its protein is CASSQALAGETQYF.

This clonotype was detected ten times or more. The CDR3 DNA follows: TGCGCCAGCAGCCAGATCCGGGGAGAGTTAGAGACCCAGTACTTC. Protein sequence: CASSQIRGELETQYF. The V and J genes are TRBV4-1 and TRBJ2-5, with a weak D call TRBD2 (5 bases). The CDR3 has 15 amino acids. The V end was cut by 3 bases, the J end by 4 bases, with 15 bases between. Germline CDR1 is MGHRA and CDR2 is YSYEKL.

The rearrangement joins TRBV12-3 or TRBV12-4 to TRBJ2-7; no reliable D call. The CDR3 spans 14 residues. The V end lost 8 bases, the J end lost 4 bases, and 18 bases lay between the germline ends. Written as DNA, the CDR3 is TGTGCCAGCTCCGGCGCGGTGCCGGGTTACGAGCAGTACTTC. Translation gives CASSGAVPGYEQYF.

A word on this clonotype: Given a much more abundant clone one base away, this may be a read error. The rearrangement links TRBV12-3 or TRBV12-4 to TRBJ1-1, with D maybe TRBD1 (6 bases). Deletions cut 4 bases from V and 6 bases from J, with 12 bases between. The CDR3 consists of 13 residues. The CDR3 loop is CASSSRGCAEAFF. The CDR3, as DNA: TGTGCCAGCAGTTCCAGGGGTTGCGCTGAAGCTTTCTTT.

Many counts were recorded for this clonotype. V gene TRBV4-1 combines with J gene TRBJ2-7; no clear D gene. Germline V gene data show CDR1 as MGHRA and CDR2 as YSYEKL. Trimming removed 1 base at V and 0 bases at J, with 10 bases between. CDR3 length equals 15 residues. CDR3 in amino acids: CASSQVSMSSYEQYF. The CDR3 DNA is TGCGCCAGCAGCCAAGTATCGATGAGCTCCTACGAGCAGTACTTC.

The CDR3 nucleotides are TGTGCCAGCACGGAAGGACTAGCGGGGGTCACAGATACGCAGTATTTT. Encoded protein: CASTEGLAGVTDTQYF. This chain uses TRBV2 with TRBJ2-3; TRBD2 matches at 13 bases. V lost 7 bases to trimming and J lost 2 bases; unmatched junction nucleotides: 6. The V gene's germline CDR1 is SNHLY and CDR2 FYNNEI. CDR3 length: 16 residues.

J is TRBJ1-2 and V is TRBV20-1, with a weak D call TRBD1 (6 bases). V lost 8 bases and J 6 bases, leaving 19 bases between the germline ends. Germline loops: CDR1 DFQATT, CDR2 SNEGSKA (reference sequence). The CDR3 covers 13 residues. For the CDR3, the DNA is TGCAGTTCTTTGGACAGAAAGACGGATGGCTACACCTTC. It translates to CSSLDRKTDGYTF.

This clonotype has just a few counts. This rearrangement joins TRBV14 to TRBJ2-5, with 10 bases aligning to TRBD1. The germline V gene encodes CDR1 SGHDN and CDR2 FVKESK. This CDR3 contains 15 residues. With V trimmed by 2 bases and J by 9 bases, 9 bases remained unmatched. The DNA for the CDR3 is TGTGCCAGCAGCCAATACGGGACAGGGGAATTCGCCCAGTACTTC. Encoded protein: CASSQYGTGEFAQYF.

This clonotype has a handful of counts. The rearrangement uses TRBV6-6 and TRBJ2-1, with TRBD2 matching 10 bases. Germline CDR1 reads MNHNY; CDR2 reads SVGAGI (reference sequence). The CDR3 is 17 residues long. Trimming removed 5 bases from V and 3 bases from J; junction bases left unmatched: 10. The CDR3 spells CASSPSEKRGGYNEQFF. The CDR3 DNA is TGTGCCAGCAGTCCCTCCGAGAAGCGGGGGGGCTACAATGAGCAGTTCTTC.

As concerns this clonotype: A read error may be the cause here, since a much bigger clone is one base away. The CDR3: CASSALETRYF. The CDR3 bases are TGTGCCAGCAGTGCTCTTGAGACCCGGTACTTC. V and J are TRBV2 and TRBJ2-5; D unclear. Germline V CDR1 and CDR2: SNHLY, FYNNEI. There are 11 residues in the CDR3. The full variable domain, rest sourced from reference TRBV2 and TRBJ2-5, is EPEVTQTPSHQVTQMGQEVILRCVPISNHLYFYWYRQILGQKVEFLVSFYNNEISEKSEIFDDQFSVERPDGSNFTLKIRSTKLEDSAMYFCASSALETRYFGPGTRLLVL.

J is TRBJ2-1 and V is TRBV5-1, with TRBD2 matching over 10 bases. CDR1 and CDR2 from the germline V gene are SGHRS and YFSETQ. V was clipped by 0 bases and J by 5 bases; unmatched bases: 5. This CDR3 comprises 16 residues. CDR3 DNA sequence: TGCGCCAGCAGCTTGGTACTAGCGGGGAGAAACAATGAGCAGTTCTTC. It codes for CASSLVLAGRNNEQFF.

In its sample, this clonotype was seen a few times. The V gene is TRBV20-1, the J gene TRBJ2-1; 13 bases are shared with TRBD2. Unmatched junction bases numbered 4, after V lost 5 bases and J lost 9 bases. Germline values: CDR1 DFQATT, CDR2 SNEGSKA (reference sequence). The CDR3 is 13 residues long. The DNA of the CDR3 is TGCAGTGCTCCGACTAGCGGGAGGAGTGAGCAGTTCTTC. Its translation is CSAPTSGRSEQFF.

This chain joins TRBV15 and TRBJ1-4, with D unclear. V lost 4 bases and J 8 bases, leaving 11 bases between the germline ends. This CDR3 region has 13 residues. Looked up from germline, CDR1 is LNHNV and CDR2 is YYDKDF (reference sequence). The CDR3 coding sequence is TGTGCCACCAGCATTCAAAGGGCGGAAAAACTGTTTTTT. Its protein product is CATSIQRAEKLFF.

This clonotype was observed many times. V gene TRBV7-6 combines with J gene TRBJ2-7; D may match TRBD1 or TRBD2 (5 bases each). The germline V gene encodes CDR1 SGHVS and CDR2 FNYEAQ. The CDR3 totals 15 residues. Trimming left V 5 bases short and J 4 bases short, with 18 bases between. CDR3 loop: CASSPGGTRAYEQYF. The CDR3 DNA is TGTGCCAGCAGCCCAGGTGGGACCAGGGCTTACGAGCAGTACTTC.

This clonotype has a handful of counts. The chain links TRBV4-1 to TRBJ1-5, with D possibly TRBD1 on 5 matching bases. The germline V and J ends were trimmed by 1 base and 3 bases, with 10 bases remaining between them. Per germline, CDR1 MGHRA and CDR2 YSYEKL. This CDR3 is 15 amino acids long. The CDR3 nucleotides are TGCGCCAGCAGCCAAGTGCAGACAGACAATCAGCCCCAGCATTTT. This gives the protein CASSQVQTDNQPQHF.

This clonotype has just a few counts. The J gene is TRBJ2-1, the V gene TRBV15, with D uncertain. The V gene lost 0 bases and the J gene lost 10 bases, with 7 bases spanning the gap. CDR3 length: 12 amino acids. Germline CDR1 LNHNV, CDR2 YYDKDF (reference sequence). CDR3 region: CATSRDHREQFF. The CDR3 coding sequence is TGTGCCACCAGCAGAGATCATAGGGAGCAGTTCTTC. The full variable domain, completed using reference TRBV15 and TRBJ2-1, is DAMVIQNPRYQVTQFGKPVTLSCSQTLNHNVMYWYQQKSSQAPKLLFHYYDKDFNNEADTPDNFQSRRPNTSFCFLDIRSPGLGDTAMYLCATSRDHREQFFGPGTRLTVL.

This clonotype was counted only a few times. The V call is TRBV20-1, the J call TRBJ2-4, with 14 bases aligning to TRBD2. CDR3 size: 18 residues. V was clipped by 4 bases and J by 5 bases; unmatched bases: 13. CDR1 is DFQATT, CDR2 SNEGSKA, per germline (reference sequence). CDR3 protein: CSATGLAGGLFVQNIQYF. The CDR3, as DNA: TGCAGTGCTACCGGACTAGCGGGGGGACTTTTCGTCCAAAACATTCAGTACTTC.

This clonotype came up a few times. V usage is TRBV20-1 and J usage is TRBJ2-5; 11 bases fit TRBD1. CDR1 and CDR2 from the germline V gene are DFQATT and SNEGSKA (reference sequence). This CDR3 region has 16 residues. The V segment lost 1 base and the J segment 3 bases; nucleotides outside the gene matches: 7. This CDR3 reads CSARVIRTGGEETQYF. The CDR3 nucleotides are TGCAGTGCTAGAGTTATTAGGACAGGGGGCGAAGAGACCCAGTACTTC.

This clonotype was found a few times. The chain is built from TRBV3-1 and TRBJ1-6; TRBD1 matches 8 bases. The CDR3 has 13 residues. V lost 3 bases, J lost 11 bases, and 3 bases stayed unmatched. Germline CDR1 and CDR2: LGHDT and YNNKEL (reference sequence). The CDR3 bases are TGTGCCAGCAGCCATCGGGACAGGCCACCCCTCCACTTT. Encoded protein: CASSHRDRPPLHF.

The chain joins TRBV7-2 to TRBJ2-1; 7 bases align to TRBD2. Germline V CDR1 and CDR2: SGHTA, FQGNSA. The CDR3 spans 15 residues. The V segment lost 6 bases and the J segment 6 bases; nucleotides outside the gene matches: 11. The CDR3: CASRTAGVGVNEQFF. CDR3 bases: TGTGCCAGCAGGACCGCGGGGGTGGGGGTCAATGAGCAGTTCTTC.

The chain links TRBV5-5 to TRBJ2-1; D is perhaps TRBD1 (6 bases). Germline CDR1 reads SGHKS; CDR2 reads YYEKEE (reference sequence). The V gene lost 4 bases and the J gene lost 1 base, with 12 bases spanning the gap. This CDR3 comprises 15 residues. The CDR3 DNA is TGTGCCAGCAGCCGCACAGGGTGGTCCTACAATGAGCAGTTCTTC. Translation: CASSRTGWSYNEQFF.

This sequence joins TRBV20-1 and TRBJ2-4, with D possibly matching TRBD1 (6 bases). CDR3 length: 14 amino acids. V gave up 5 bases and J gave up 0 bases, with 11 bases separating them. CDR1 and CDR2 from the germline V gene are DFQATT and SNEGSKA (reference sequence). The CDR3 DNA is TGCAGTGCTCAGACAGGCCTAGCCAAAAACATTCAGTACTTC. Translating gives CSAQTGLAKNIQYF.

The chain couples TRBV7-2 to TRBJ2-3; either TRBD1 or TRBD2 may fit D (5 bases each). V shed 2 bases and J shed 4 bases, with 16 bases lying between them. Germline CDR1 SGHTA, CDR2 FQGNSA. This CDR3 spans 16 amino acids. In nucleotides, the CDR3 is TGTGCCAGCAGCTTATCCCCCGGCAGGGACGCAGATACGCAGTATTTT. Translation gives CASSLSPGRDADTQYF.

This clonotype has more than one count but fewer than ten. The chain combines TRBV10-1 with TRBJ2-1; D uncertain. The CDR3 sequence is 13 residues long. V was trimmed by 3 bases and J by 6 bases, leaving 9 bases between them. The germline V gene encodes CDR1 WNHNN and CDR2 SYGVQD (reference sequence). The CDR3 region has the DNA TGCGCCAGCAGTGAAGGTAGTCTCAATGAGCAGTTCTTC. Protein sequence: CASSEGSLNEQFF.

V and J are TRBV29-1 and TRBJ2-1; tentative D call: TRBD2 (6 bases). The CDR3 extends over 14 amino acids. CDR1 SQVTM and CDR2 ANQGSEA come from the germline V gene. V was trimmed by 7 bases and J by 8 bases, leaving 21 bases between them. The chain's CDR3 is CSAQPRLANHEQFF. In DNA, the CDR3 is TGCAGCGCTCAACCTAGGCTAGCGAACCATGAGCAGTTCTTC.

There are many counts of this clonotype. V is TRBV12-5 and J is TRBJ1-5, with D hard to call. Trimming removed 1 base from V and 6 bases from J, with 10 bases in between. Germline V CDR1 and CDR2: LGHNT, FRNRAP. This CDR3 region has 14 residues. CDR3: CASGLGVSGQPQHF. For the CDR3, the DNA is TGTGCTAGTGGTTTGGGGGTTTCGGGTCAGCCCCAGCATTTT.

Comments on this clonotype: One end of the junction does not line up with germline, which may come from a read error. CDR3 loop: CANSLSLAQETQYF. CDR3 in DNA: TGTGCCAACAGTTTAAGCCTAGCCCAAGAGACCCAGTACTTC. V usage is TRBV12-3 or TRBV12-4 and J usage is TRBJ2-5; tentative D call: TRBD2 (5 bases). This CDR3 region has 14 residues.

The chain uses TRBV9 and TRBJ2-1; D is ambiguous. CDR1 SGDLS and CDR2 YYNGEE come from the germline V gene. V dropped 0 bases and J dropped 8 bases, with 12 bases sitting between them. CDR3 length equals 14 residues. The CDR3 DNA sequence: TGTGCCAGCAGCGTAGCTGTAGCTTTCCATGAGCAGTTCTTC. This translates into CASSVAVAFHEQFF.

This clonotype was observed many times. V and J are TRBV20-1 and TRBJ2-7, with 8 bases aligning to TRBD2. The CDR3 is made up of 15 amino acids. Germline V gene sequence: CDR1 DFQATT, CDR2 SNEGSKA (reference sequence). Losses at the gene ends were 5 bases for V and 6 bases for J; bases not matched to a gene: 15. CDR3 in amino acids: CSAGIPGRDSGEQYF. As DNA, the CDR3 is TGCAGTGCTGGCATCCCCGGGAGGGATTCCGGCGAGCAGTACTTC.

V is TRBV7-2 and J is TRBJ2-7, with TRBD2 as a possible D gene (5 bases). CDR3 length: 18 amino acids. Germline V gene sequence: CDR1 SGHTA, CDR2 FQGNSA. Deletions cut 0 bases from V and 2 bases from J, with 20 bases between. In nucleotides, the CDR3 is TGTGCCAGCAGCTTAGCCCTCTCGGGGAAGGCGGATCCCTACGAGCAGTACTTC. As protein: CASSLALSGKADPYEQYF.